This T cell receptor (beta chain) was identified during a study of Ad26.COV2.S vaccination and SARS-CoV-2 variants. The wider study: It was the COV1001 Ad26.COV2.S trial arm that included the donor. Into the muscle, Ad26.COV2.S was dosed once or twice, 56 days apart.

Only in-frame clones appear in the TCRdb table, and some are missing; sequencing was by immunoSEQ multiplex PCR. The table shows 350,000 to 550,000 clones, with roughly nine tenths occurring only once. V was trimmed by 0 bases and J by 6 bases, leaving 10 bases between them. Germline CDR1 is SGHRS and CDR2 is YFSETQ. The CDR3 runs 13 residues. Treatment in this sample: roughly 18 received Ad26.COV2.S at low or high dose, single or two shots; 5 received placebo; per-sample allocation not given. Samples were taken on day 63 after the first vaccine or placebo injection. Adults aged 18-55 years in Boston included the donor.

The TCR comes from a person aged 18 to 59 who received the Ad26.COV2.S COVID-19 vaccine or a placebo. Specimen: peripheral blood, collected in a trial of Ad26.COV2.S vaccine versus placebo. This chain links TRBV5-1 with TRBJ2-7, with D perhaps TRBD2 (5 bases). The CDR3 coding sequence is TGCGCCAGCAGCTTGGATCCGGGAAGCGAGCAGTACGTC. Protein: CASSLDPGSEQYV.